These 18 T cell receptor beta chains share one sample of origin, sequenced in a study of cytomegalovirus exposure and HLA in healthy donors. The PCR employed 60 Vbeta primers together with 13 Jbeta primers. Here immunoSEQ multiplex PCR was the method, and the copy in TCRdb shows in-frame clones only, minus some. The specimen's table records about 79,000 clones. Sequencing input: PBMCs. Receptor source: a man between 25 and 39 years old in good health and CMV-seronegative.

The chain links TRBV5-1 to TRBJ2-3; D not certain. The CDR3 has 14 residues. Trimming cost V 4 bases and J 0 bases, with 9 bases left between them. Germline V gene sequence: CDR1 SGHRS, CDR2 YFSETQ. Here the CDR3 reads CASSTGPSTDTQYF. The CDR3 region has the DNA TGCGCCAGCAGCACCGGTCCTAGCACAGATACGCAGTATTTT.

V usage is TRBV6-5 and J usage is TRBJ2-3; D is possibly TRBD1 (6 bases). Germline V lookup: CDR1 MNHEY, CDR2 SVGAGI. V dropped 5 bases and J dropped 2 bases, with 14 bases sitting between them. This CDR3 region has 15 residues. CDR3 bases: TGTGCCAGCAGTCCCTGGACAGCTTTCACAGATACGCAGTATTTT. Its protein is CASSPWTAFTDTQYF.

The chain joins TRBV25-1 to TRBJ1-5; 8 bases map to TRBD1. CDR1 and CDR2 (germline): MGHDK, SYGVNS. The V gene end was trimmed by 4 bases and the J gene end by 6 bases; junction bases not matched to a gene: 17. This CDR3 is 18 amino acids long. DNA of the CDR3: TGTGCCAGCAGTGGATATAGCCGCAGGACAGGGAGAAGTCAGCCCCAGCATTTT. It yields the protein CASSGYSRRTGRSQPQHF.

The chain uses TRBV18 and TRBJ1-1; possible D gene TRBD1, 6 bases. Per germline, CDR1 KGHSH and CDR2 LQKENI. There are 14 residues in the CDR3. The V gene lost 3 bases and the J gene lost 1 base, with 9 bases spanning the gap. This chain's CDR3 is CASSPTGPNTEAFF. The CDR3 nucleotides read TGTGCCAGCTCACCGACAGGTCCGAACACTGAAGCTTTCTTT.

V is TRBV18 and J is TRBJ1-2; the D is unclear. In germline, CDR1 is KGHSH, CDR2 LQKENI. The CDR3 contains 15 residues. Between the trimmed V and J ends, which lost 0 bases and 6 bases, there was a span of 14 bases. The CDR3 sequence is CASSPPTGILDGYTF. The CDR3, as DNA: TGTGCCAGCTCACCACCTACGGGAATTCTGGATGGCTACACCTTC.

The rearrangement uses TRBV6-1 and TRBJ2-5; 8 bases agree with TRBD2. Germline loops: CDR1 MNHNS, CDR2 SASEGT. The CDR3 runs to 15 residues. After removal of 5 bases from V and 3 bases from J, the junction contained 8 bases not matched to a gene. The CDR3 DNA follows: TGTGCCAGCAGTCGGGAGGGACGAGGAGAAGAGACCCAGTACTTC. Its translation is CASSREGRGEETQYF.

The CDR3, as DNA: TGTGCCAGCAGCGTATCGGAGGGGACAGGCCTTGCAGATACGCAGTATTTT. This encodes CASSVSEGTGLADTQYF. The genes are TRBV9 and TRBJ2-3; 8 positions match TRBD1. The CDR3 has 17 residues. Trimming took 1 base from V and 4 from J; bases not matched to a gene: 11. Germline V gene sequence: CDR1 SGDLS, CDR2 YYNGEE. The variable domain in full, with the rest retrieved from reference TRBV9 and TRBJ2-3, is DSGVTQTPKHLITATGQRVTLRCSPRSGDLSVYWYQQSLDQGLQFLIQYYNGEERAKGNILERFSAQQFPDLHSELNLSSLELGDSALYFCASSVSEGTGLADTQYFGPGTRLTVL.

This chain uses TRBV15 with TRBJ2-5, with TRBD2 matching over 8 bases. CDR1 and CDR2 (germline): LNHNV, YYDKDF (reference sequence). This CDR3 comprises 15 residues. Trimming at V came to 5 bases and at J to 5 bases, leaving 10 bases not matched to a gene. The CDR3 coding sequence is TGTGCCACCAGCTACGGGAGGGCGAGCGTGGAGACCCAGTACTTC. It encodes CATSYGRASVETQYF.

The gene calls are TRBV13 and TRBJ2-2; D perhaps matches TRBD1 (6 bases). The germline CDR1 and CDR2 sequences are PRHDT and FYEKMQ (reference sequence). The CDR3 has 16 residues. The V and J ends lost 4 bases and 7 bases respectively, with 19 bases between them. CDR3 amino acids: CASSSNPSGDDGELFF. CDR3 nucleotides: TGTGCCAGCAGCTCGAATCCATCAGGGGACGACGGGGAGCTGTTTTTT.

The chain uses TRBV18 and TRBJ1-4; TRBD1 matches 10 bases. V trimming: 4 bases; J trimming: 8 bases; junction bases outside the gene matches: 10. This CDR3 is built from 16 residues. CDR1 is KGHSH, CDR2 LQKENI, per germline. The DNA for the CDR3 is TGTGCCAGCTCACGCGACAGGGGGCGCTGGAACGAAAAACTGTTTTTT. Protein sequence: CASSRDRGRWNEKLFF.

This sequence joins TRBV5-5 and TRBJ2-5; possible D gene TRBD2, 7 bases. V was trimmed by 0 bases and J by 4 bases, leaving 10 bases between them. The CDR3 sequence is 14 residues long. Germline CDR1 is SGHKS and CDR2 is YYEKEE (reference sequence). The chain's CDR3 is CASSLGGGRETQYF. The CDR3 DNA follows: TGTGCCAGCAGCTTGGGGGGGGGCCGAGAGACCCAGTACTTC.

Its frequency marks this clone as medium-sized. This sequence joins TRBV4-3 and TRBJ2-1, with TRBD2 matching over 10 bases. Per germline, CDR1 LGHNA and CDR2 YSLEER. The CDR3 consists of 15 residues. The ends lost 3 bases at V and 4 bases at J; junction bases unmatched: 3. CDR3 in amino acids: CASSQASGGYNEQFF. Here the CDR3 DNA reads TGCGCCAGCAGCCAGGCTAGCGGGGGATACAATGAGCAGTTCTTC.

V and J are TRBV18 and TRBJ2-1; D is perhaps TRBD2 (5 bases). Trimming took 6 bases from V and 4 from J, leaving 10 bases between them. This CDR3 has 13 residues. The germline gives CDR1 KGHSH, CDR2 LQKENI. CDR3 coding DNA: TGTGCCAGCTCGAGGGTCCCATACAATGAGCAGTTCTTC. It specifies CASSRVPYNEQFF.

The chain links TRBV7-9 to TRBJ1-4, with TRBD1 as a possible D gene (6 bases). CDR1 and CDR2 from the germline V gene are SEHNR and FQNEAQ (reference sequence). This CDR3 comprises 15 residues. V was cut by 1 base and J by 8 bases, with 14 bases left in between. The CDR3 DNA reads as TGTGCCAGCAGCTTAGGGCAGGGGATGGAGGAAAAACTGTTTTTT. It codes for CASSLGQGMEEKLFF.

The chain couples TRBV11-3 to TRBJ1-6; D not resolved. V shed 4 bases and J shed 3 bases, with 4 bases lying between them. The length of the CDR3 is 13 residues. Per germline, CDR1 SGHNT and CDR2 YENEEA. CDR3 region: CASSSLYNSPLHF. For the CDR3, the DNA is TGTGCCAGCAGCTCCCTCTATAATTCACCCCTCCACTTT.

This rearrangement joins TRBV4-1 to TRBJ2-2, with a possible D match to TRBD2 (7 bases). The CDR3 runs 17 residues. V was shortened by 5 bases and J by 5 bases, with 21 bases between the two germline ends. Germline CDR1 and CDR2: MGHRA and YSYEKL. The CDR3 DNA is TGCGCCAGCAGCTACACAACGAAGGGGGGGTGGACCGGGGAGCTGTTTTTT. As protein: CASSYTTKGGWTGELFF.

This chain joins TRBV11-3 and TRBJ1-1; TRBD1 is a possible D gene (6 bases). Trimming took 0 bases from V and 5 from J, leaving 7 bases between them. The CDR3 totals 13 residues. Per germline, CDR1 SGHNT and CDR2 YENEEA. CDR3 DNA: TGTGCCAGCAGCTTAGAAGGACAGACTGAAGCTTTCTTT. Encoded protein: CASSLEGQTEAFF.

This chain uses TRBV6-6 with TRBJ2-3, with 12 bases fitting TRBD2. The CDR3 runs 16 residues. Per the germline V gene, CDR1 is MNHNY and CDR2 is SVGAGI (reference sequence). After removal of 5 bases from V and 5 bases from J, the junction contained 8 bases not matched to a gene. This chain's CDR3 is CASSPLAGGRGDTQYF. CDR3 sequence (DNA): TGTGCCAGCAGTCCTCTAGCGGGGGGGCGAGGAGATACGCAGTATTTT.